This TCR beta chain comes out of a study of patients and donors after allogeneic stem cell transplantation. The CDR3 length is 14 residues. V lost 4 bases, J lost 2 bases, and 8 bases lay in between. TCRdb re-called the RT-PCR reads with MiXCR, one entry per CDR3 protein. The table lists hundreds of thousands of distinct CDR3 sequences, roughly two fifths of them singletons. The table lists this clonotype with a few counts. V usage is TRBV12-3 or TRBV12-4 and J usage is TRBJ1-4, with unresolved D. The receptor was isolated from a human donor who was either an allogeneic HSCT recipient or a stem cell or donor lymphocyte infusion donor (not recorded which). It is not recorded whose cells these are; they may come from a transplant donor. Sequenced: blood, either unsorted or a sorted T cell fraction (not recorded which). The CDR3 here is CASSSDGTNEKLFF. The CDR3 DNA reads TGTGCCAGCAGTTCCGACGGCACTAATGAAAAACTGTTTTTT.